These 9 T cell receptor beta chains were all obtained from the same sample, sequenced in a study of tissue T cells after allogeneic stem cell transplantation. Time point reported: mouse harvest day 7 after allogeneic transplant. Mouse grafts combined 10^7 T-cell-depleted bone marrow cells with 10^6 splenic CD5+ T cells. Sequenced by immunoSEQ multiplex PCR; TCRdb stores in-frame clones only, minus some. This sample has 6,000 or so clones; more than 40% occur once, and the top ten carry 6.5% to 9%. The sample consisted of gut tissue. The receptor source for this set is a female BALB/c mouse given C57BL/6 T cells with graft-versus-host disease after an allogeneic hematopoietic cell transplant.

About this clone: Gene and germline names: mouse. The read finishes 1 residue shy of the CDR3 end, and the germline J gene is used to complete it. The rearrangement uses TRBV3 and TRBJ1-1, with 8 bases that match TRBD1. The CDR3 has 14 amino acids. The V and J ends lost 3 bases and 4 bases, in that order; junction bases with no gene match: 4. Germline V gives CDR1 SNHLY, CDR2 FYNGKV (reference sequence). The CDR3 reads CASSFDRGVTEVFF. The CDR3 bases that were read are TGTGCCAGCAGCTTCGACAGGGGCGTCACAGAAGTCTTC.

Notes on this clone: Gene names refer to mouse genes. The read terminates 1 residue ahead of where the CDR3 ends, so the germline J gene completes it. The chain has TRBV19 and TRBJ1-3; 9 bases are shared with TRBD1. Trimming at V came to 2 bases and at J to 0 bases, leaving 3 bases not matched to a gene. The CDR3 spans 16 residues. Germline assignment: CDR1 FNHDT and CDR2 SITEND (reference sequence). CDR3 residues: CASSIGTGFSGNTLYF. The sequenced CDR3 bases are TGTGCCAGCAGTATCGGGACAGGGTTTTCTGGAAATACGCTCTAT.

In regard to this clone: Germline and genes: mouse. The read ends 1 residue before the CDR3 terminus; that terminus is restored from the germline J gene. The chain joins TRBV2 to TRBJ2-7; 8 nucleotides agree with TRBD2. Germline CDR1 LGHNA, CDR2 YSYQKL. The CDR3 extends over 15 amino acids. After removal of 0 bases from V and 3 bases from J, the junction contained 4 bases not matched to a gene. The sequenced part of the CDR3 DNA is TGTGCCAGCAGCCAAGATCAGCTGGGGGGCTATGAACAGTAC. It translates to CASSQDQLGGYEQY. The whole CDR3 sequence is CASSQDQLGGYEQYF.

On this clone: These gene names are mouse names. CDR3 DNA, as far as it was read: TGTGCCAGCAGCCAAGAGCGGGACAGGGAACAGTAC. Protein sequence: CASSQERDREQY. The CDR3 as a whole reads CASSQERDREQYF. The rearrangement links TRBV5 to TRBJ2-7; 8 bases agree with TRBD1. Coverage ceases 1 residue before the CDR3 finishes, and the germline J gene fills in the end. The germline V gene has CDR1 LGHNA and CDR2 YNLKQL (reference sequence). The junction had 2 bases not matched to a gene; V was cut back by 0 bases and J by 7 bases. The CDR3 is made up of 13 amino acids.

Points on this clone: Gene names and germline match the mouse. Read sequence stops 1 residue before the CDR3 end, and the germline J gene provides the missing end. The rearrangement links TRBV3 to TRBJ1-4; the match to TRBD1 covers 7 bases. V lost 5 bases to trimming and J lost 5 bases; unmatched junction nucleotides: 2. Germline assignment: CDR1 SNHLY and CDR2 FYNGKV (reference sequence). There are 13 residues in the CDR3. The sequenced part of the CDR3 DNA is TGTGCCAGCAGCCCGACAGGGAACGAAAGATTATTT. This translates into CASSPTGNERLF. The full CDR3 sequence reads CASSPTGNERLFF.

As regards this clone: Any gene name here is a mouse gene name. The read terminates 1 residue ahead of where the CDR3 ends, so the germline J gene completes it. The chain uses TRBV26 and TRBJ2-7, with D possibly being TRBD1 (7 bases). V gave up 4 bases and J gave up 3 bases, with 10 bases separating them. The V gene's germline CDR1 is KGHPV and CDR2 FQNQEV (reference sequence). The CDR3 consists of 13 residues. The CDR3 here is CASSQGALYEQYF. The CDR3 bases that were read are TGTGCCAGCAGTCAGGGGGCCCTCTATGAACAGTAC.

About this clone itself: The gene symbols are mouse symbols. The CDR3 spells CASSLGAGSQNTLYF. Partial CDR3 DNA: TGTGCCAGCAGTCTGGGGGCCGGTAGTCAAAACACCTTGTAC. The chain carries TRBV26 and TRBJ2-4; tentatively, D is TRBD1 or TRBD2 (5 bases each). The CDR3 end lies 1 residue beyond the end of the read and is filled in from the germline J gene. Germline V CDR1 and CDR2: KGHPV, FQNQEV (reference sequence). V lost 2 bases to trimming and J lost 0 bases, with 9 bases between them. This CDR3 is 15 amino acids long. Filled out from reference TRBV26 and TRBJ2-4, the complete variable domain reads NSKVIQTPRYLVKGQGQKAKMRCIPEKGHPVVFWYQQNKNNEFKFLINFQNQEVLQQIDMTEKRFSAECPSNSPCSLEIQSSEAGDSALYLCASSLGAGSQNTLYFGAGTRLSVL.

Concerning this clone: Germline and genes here are mouse. Read data end 1 residue before the CDR3 end; the end is taken from the germline J gene. V usage is TRBV16 and J usage is TRBJ2-4; D is uncertain. The CDR3 is 11 residues long. Germline CDR1 reads SGHSA; CDR2 reads FRNQAP. V lost 5 bases and J lost 5, with 5 bases in between. Partial CDR3 DNA: TGTGCAAGCAGCGTCACAAACACCTTGTAC. Its translation is CASSVTNTLY. The full CDR3 is CASSVTNTLYF.

In regard to this clone: The genes and germline here are from mouse. Coverage ceases 1 residue before the CDR3 finishes, and the germline J gene fills in the end. The J gene is TRBJ2-4, the V gene TRBV12-2; D uncertain. The CDR3 is 14 amino acids. CDR1 is SGHLS, CDR2 HYDKME, per germline. The V end lost 2 bases, the J end lost 0 bases, and 8 bases lay between the germline ends. CDR3 residues: CASSRRESQNTLYF. The DNA read from the CDR3 is TGTGCCAGCTCTCGCCGGGAGAGTCAAAACACCTTGTAC.